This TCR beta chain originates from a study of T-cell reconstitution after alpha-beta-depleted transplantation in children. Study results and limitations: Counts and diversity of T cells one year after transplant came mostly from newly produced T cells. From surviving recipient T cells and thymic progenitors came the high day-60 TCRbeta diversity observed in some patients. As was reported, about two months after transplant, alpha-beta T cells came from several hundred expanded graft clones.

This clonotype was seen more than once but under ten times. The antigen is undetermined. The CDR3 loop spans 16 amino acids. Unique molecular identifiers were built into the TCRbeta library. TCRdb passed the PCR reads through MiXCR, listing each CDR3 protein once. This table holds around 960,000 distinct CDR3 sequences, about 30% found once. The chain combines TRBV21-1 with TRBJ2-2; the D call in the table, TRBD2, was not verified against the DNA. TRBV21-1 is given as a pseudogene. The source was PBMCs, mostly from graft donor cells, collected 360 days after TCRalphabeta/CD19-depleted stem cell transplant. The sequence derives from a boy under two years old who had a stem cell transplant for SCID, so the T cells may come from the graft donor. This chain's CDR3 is CASSKVSGAHTGELFF. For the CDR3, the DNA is TGTGCCAGCAGCAAAGTTTCGGGAGCACACACCGGGGAGCTGTTTTTT.